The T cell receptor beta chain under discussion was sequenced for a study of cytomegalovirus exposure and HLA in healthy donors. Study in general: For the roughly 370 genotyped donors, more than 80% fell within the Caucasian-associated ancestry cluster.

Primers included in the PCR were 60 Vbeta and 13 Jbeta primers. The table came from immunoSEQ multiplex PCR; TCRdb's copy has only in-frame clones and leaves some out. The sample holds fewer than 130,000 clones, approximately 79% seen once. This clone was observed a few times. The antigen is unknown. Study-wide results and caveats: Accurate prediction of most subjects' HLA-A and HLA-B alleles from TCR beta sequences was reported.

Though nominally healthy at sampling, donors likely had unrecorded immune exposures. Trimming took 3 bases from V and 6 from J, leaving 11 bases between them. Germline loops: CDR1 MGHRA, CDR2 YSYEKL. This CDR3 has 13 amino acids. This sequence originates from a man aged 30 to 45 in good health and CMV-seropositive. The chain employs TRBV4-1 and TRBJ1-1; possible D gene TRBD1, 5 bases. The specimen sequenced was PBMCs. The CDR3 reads CASSHHLGPEAFF. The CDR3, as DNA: TGCGCCAGCAGCCATCACTTGGGGCCTGAAGCTTTCTTT.